The T cell receptor (beta chain) under discussion was sequenced for a study of T cell changes during pregnancy in multiple sclerosis. Libraries were prepared by immunoSEQ multiplex PCR; TCRdb keeps only in-frame clonotypes and omits some of them. Here the sample spans approximately 90,000 clones, about nine tenths being singletons. This TCR came from a female donor in good health, enrolled as a control in a pregnancy study. The specimen was peripheral blood, collected after pregnancy.

The CDR3: CASSSRTSRSTDTQYF. In DNA form, the CDR3 reads TGTGCCAGCAGCTCCCGGACAAGCCGAAGCACAGATACGCAGTATTTT. The chain combines TRBV7-8 with TRBJ2-3; D possibly corresponds to TRBD1 (5 bases). CDR1 is SGHVS, CDR2 FQNEAQ, per germline. This CDR3 comprises 16 residues. Trimming removed 4 bases from V and 0 bases from J, with 14 bases in between. The whole variable domain, filled in from reference TRBV7-8 and TRBJ2-3, reads GAGVSQSPRYKVAKRGQDVALRCDPISGHVSLFWYQQALGQGPEFLTYFQNEAQLDKSGLPSDRFFAERPEGSVSTLKIQRTQQEDSAVYLCASSSRTSRSTDTQYFGPGTRLTVL.